This TCR beta chain stems from a study of T cell responses to AZD1222 COVID-19 vaccine. Study context: Pooling covered second doses at about 4 or about 12 weeks. Findings and caveats of the study: Donors in the cohort were predominantly white British and more often female, and clonal diversity was possibly underestimated. Every sample of the repertoires postdated the peak T cell response.

On this clone itself: Its target is not known.

Clones were sequenced by immunoSEQ multiplex PCR, and TCRdb holds only the in-frame ones, with some missing. The profile shows over 100,000 clones, around 90% of them singletons. V lost 3 bases, J lost 4 bases, and 6 bases lay in between. The CDR3 covers 11 residues. Germline lookup yields CDR1 GTSNPN and CDR2 SVGIG (reference sequence). This TCR came from an adult in good health. The rearrangement links TRBV30 to TRBJ2-5; unclear D gene. This specimen consisted of peripheral blood, obtained on day 0 of AZD1222 vaccination. CDR3 protein: CAWSYGETQYF. The CDR3 nucleotides are TGTGCCTGGAGCTATGGAGAGACCCAGTACTTC.